This T cell receptor (beta chain) was retrieved from a study of T cell changes during pregnancy in multiple sclerosis. Assay: immunoSEQ multiplex PCR; the TCRdb copy retains only in-frame clones and omits some. The sample records roughly 53,000 clones, 85% to 95% being singletons. Germline assignment: CDR1 LNHDA and CDR2 SQIVND (reference sequence). The V and J ends lost 0 bases and 0 bases respectively, with 9 bases between them. The CDR3 consists of 15 residues. Sequencing was performed on CD4+ T cells from peripheral blood mononuclear cells, taken in the third trimester of pregnancy. This clonotype was obtained from a female donor with multiple sclerosis, enrolled in a pregnancy study. This chain links TRBV19 with TRBJ2-7; TRBD1 is a possible D gene (5 bases). The CDR3 spells CASSIDLGDSYEQYF. In DNA, the CDR3 is TGTGCCAGTAGTATAGATCTAGGGGACTCCTACGAGCAGTACTTC. The complete variable domain, with remaining parts taken from reference TRBV19 and TRBJ2-7, reads DGGITQSPKYLFRKEGQNVTLSCEQNLNHDAMYWYRQDPGQGLRLIYYSQIVNDFQKGDIAEGYSVSREKKESFPLTVTSAQKNPTAFYLCASSIDLGDSYEQYFGPGTRLTVT.